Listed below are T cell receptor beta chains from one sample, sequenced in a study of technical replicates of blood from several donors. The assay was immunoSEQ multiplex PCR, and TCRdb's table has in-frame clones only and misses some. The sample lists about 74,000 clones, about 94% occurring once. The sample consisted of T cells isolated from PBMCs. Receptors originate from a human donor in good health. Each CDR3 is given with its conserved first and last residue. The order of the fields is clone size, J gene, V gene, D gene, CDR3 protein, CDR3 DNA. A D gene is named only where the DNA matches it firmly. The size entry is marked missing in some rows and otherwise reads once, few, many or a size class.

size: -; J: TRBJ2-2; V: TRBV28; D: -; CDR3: CASSLVAGMNTGELFF; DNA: TGTGCCAGCAGTTTGGTTGCGGGTATGAACACCGGGGAGCTGTTTTTT
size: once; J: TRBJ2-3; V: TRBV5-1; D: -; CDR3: CASSFGGPRTDTQYF; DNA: TGCGCCAGCAGCTTCGGGGGGCCTAGGACAGATACGCAGTATTTT
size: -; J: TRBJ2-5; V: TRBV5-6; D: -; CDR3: CASSLDQGGWETQYF; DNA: TGTGCCAGCAGCTTGGATCAGGGGGGCTGGGAGACCCAGTACTTC
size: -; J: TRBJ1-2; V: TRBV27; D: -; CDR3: CASSHTVSDTVLYF; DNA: TGTGCCAGCAGTCATACGGTATCAGATACAGTTCTTTACTTC
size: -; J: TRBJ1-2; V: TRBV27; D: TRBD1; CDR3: CASSLHRGYGYTF; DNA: TGTGCCAGCAGTTTACACAGGGGCTATGGCTACACCTTC
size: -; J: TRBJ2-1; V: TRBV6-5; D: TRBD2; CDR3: CASKPPLAGHGQFF; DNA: TGTGCCAGTAAGCCCCCTTTAGCGGGACATGGGCAGTTCTTC
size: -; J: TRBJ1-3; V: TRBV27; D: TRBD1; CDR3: CASTLRSPGQPGNTIYF; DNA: TGTGCCAGCACCTTACGATCTCCGGGACAGCCTGGAAACACCATATATTTT
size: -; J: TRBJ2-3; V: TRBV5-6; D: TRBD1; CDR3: CASSTRTGRQYF; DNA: TGTGCCAGCAGCACCCGGACAGGGCGACAGTATTTT
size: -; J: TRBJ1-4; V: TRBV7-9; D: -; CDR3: CASSSFEKLFF; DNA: TGTGCCAGCAGCAGCTTTGAAAAACTGTTTTTT
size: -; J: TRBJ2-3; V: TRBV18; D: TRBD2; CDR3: CASSRSSGTPRTSTDTQYF; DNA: TGTGCCAGCTCGCGGTCTAGCGGGACTCCCAGAACTAGCACAGATACGCAGTATTTT
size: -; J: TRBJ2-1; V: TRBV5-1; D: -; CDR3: CASSQLAAGSYNEQFF; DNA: TGCGCCAGCAGCCAACTAGCTGCGGGCTCCTACAATGAGCAGTTCTTC
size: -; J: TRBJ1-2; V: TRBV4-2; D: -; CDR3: CASSQVRSLSYTF; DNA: TGTGCCAGCAGCCAAGTTCGTTCACTGAGCTACACCTTC
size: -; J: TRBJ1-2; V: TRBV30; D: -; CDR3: CASIQGSGYTF; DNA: TGTGCCTCCATACAGGGATCTGGCTACACCTTC
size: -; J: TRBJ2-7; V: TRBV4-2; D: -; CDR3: CASSQGERSHYEQYF; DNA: TGTGCCAGCAGCCAAGGGGAGCGGAGCCACTACGAGCAGTACTTC
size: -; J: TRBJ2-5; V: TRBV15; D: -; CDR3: CATSRDLGMETQYF; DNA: TGTGCCACCAGCAGAGATCTAGGTATGGAGACCCAGTACTTC
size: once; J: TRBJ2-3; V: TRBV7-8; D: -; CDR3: CASSLAPTSSTDTQYF; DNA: TGTGCCAGCAGCTTAGCCCCTACGTCTAGCACAGATACGCAGTATTTT
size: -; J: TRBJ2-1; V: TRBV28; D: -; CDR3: CASSLVAESYNEQFF; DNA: TGTGCCAGCAGTTTAGTAGCGGAGTCCTACAATGAGCAGTTCTTC
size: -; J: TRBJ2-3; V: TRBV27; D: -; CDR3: CASSQSDTQYF; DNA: TGTGCCAGCAGTCAATCAGATACGCAGTATTTT
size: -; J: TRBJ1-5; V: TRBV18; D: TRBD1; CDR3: CASSQRDRESYSNQPQHF; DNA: TGTGCCAGCTCACAAAGGGACAGGGAGAGTTATAGCAATCAGCCCCAGCATTTT
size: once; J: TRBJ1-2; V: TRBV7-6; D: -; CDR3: CASSPRTDNYGYTF; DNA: TGTGCCAGCAGCCCGAGGACAGATAACTATGGCTACACCTTC
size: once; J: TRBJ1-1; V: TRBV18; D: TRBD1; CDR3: CASAGQGISEAFF; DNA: TGTGCCAGCGCAGGACAGGGAATCTCTGAAGCTTTCTTT
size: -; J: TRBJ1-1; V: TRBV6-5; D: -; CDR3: CASRPGIGTEAFF; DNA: TGTGCCAGCAGACCAGGGATAGGGACTGAAGCTTTCTTT
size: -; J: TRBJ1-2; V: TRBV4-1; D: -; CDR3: CASSQDFVPGEAQFDGYTF; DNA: TGCGCCAGCAGCCAAGATTTCGTCCCGGGTGAGGCCCAATTCGATGGCTACACCTTC
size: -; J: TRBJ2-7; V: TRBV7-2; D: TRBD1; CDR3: CASSFKTGVYEQYF; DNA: TGTGCCAGCAGCTTTAAGACAGGGGTCTACGAGCAGTACTTC
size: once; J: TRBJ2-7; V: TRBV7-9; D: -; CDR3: CASSSEAGGRSYEQYF; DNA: TGTGCCAGCAGCTCCGAGGCAGGGGGGAGATCCTACGAGCAGTACTTC
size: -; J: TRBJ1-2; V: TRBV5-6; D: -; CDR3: CASSFGGAPNYGYTF; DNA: TGTGCCAGCAGCTTCGGCGGGGCCCCTAACTATGGCTACACCTTC
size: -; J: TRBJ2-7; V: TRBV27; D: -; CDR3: CASSLSPGPYEQYF; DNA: TGTGCCAGCAGTTTATCGCCAGGCCCCTACGAGCAGTACTTC
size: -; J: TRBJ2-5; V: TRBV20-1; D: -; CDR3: CSAAGETQYF; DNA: TGCAGTGCTGCAGGGGAGACCCAGTACTTC
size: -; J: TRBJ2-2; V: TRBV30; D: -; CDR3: CAWRTRGITGELFF; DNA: TGTGCCTGGAGGACCCGGGGAATCACCGGGGAGCTGTTTTTT
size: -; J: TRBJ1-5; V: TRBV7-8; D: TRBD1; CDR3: CASSLHRGDVNQPQHF; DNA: TGTGCCAGCAGCCTCCACAGGGGTGACGTCAATCAGCCCCAGCATTTT
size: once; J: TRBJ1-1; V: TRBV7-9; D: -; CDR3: CASSSDRYTEAFF; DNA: TGTGCCAGCAGCTCGGACAGATACACTGAAGCTTTCTTT
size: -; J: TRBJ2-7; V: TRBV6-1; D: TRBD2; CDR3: CASSDATTSPDYEQYF; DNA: TGTGCCAGCAGTGACGCTACGACTAGCCCCGACTACGAGCAGTACTTC